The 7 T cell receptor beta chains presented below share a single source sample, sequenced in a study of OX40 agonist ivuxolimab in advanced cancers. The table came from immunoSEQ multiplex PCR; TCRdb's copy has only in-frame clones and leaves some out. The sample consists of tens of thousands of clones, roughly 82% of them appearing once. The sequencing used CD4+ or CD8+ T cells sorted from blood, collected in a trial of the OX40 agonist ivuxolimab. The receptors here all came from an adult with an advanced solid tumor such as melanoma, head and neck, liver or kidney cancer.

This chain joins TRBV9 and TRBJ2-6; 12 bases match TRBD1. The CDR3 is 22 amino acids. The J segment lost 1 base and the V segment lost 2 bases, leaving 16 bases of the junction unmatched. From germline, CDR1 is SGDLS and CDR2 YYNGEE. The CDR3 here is CASSVGTGGVKDWVSGANVLTF. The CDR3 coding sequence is TGTGCCAGCAGCGTGGGGACAGGGGGCGTAAAAGATTGGGTTTCTGGGGCCAACGTCCTGACTTTC.

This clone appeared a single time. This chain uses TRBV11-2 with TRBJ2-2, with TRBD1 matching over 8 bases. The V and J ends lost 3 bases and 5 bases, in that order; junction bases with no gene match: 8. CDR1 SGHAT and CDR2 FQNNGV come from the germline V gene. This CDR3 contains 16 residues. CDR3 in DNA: TGTGCCAGCAGCTTTCGGACAGGGCAGGGAACCGGGGAGCTGTTTTTT. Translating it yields CASSFRTGQGTGELFF. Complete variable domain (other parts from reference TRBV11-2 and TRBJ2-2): EAGVAQSPRYKIIEKRQSVAFWCNPISGHATLYWYQQILGQGPKLLIQFQNNGVVDDSQLPKDRFSAERLKGVDSTLKIQPAKLEDSAVYLCASSFRTGQGTGELFFGEGSRLTVL.

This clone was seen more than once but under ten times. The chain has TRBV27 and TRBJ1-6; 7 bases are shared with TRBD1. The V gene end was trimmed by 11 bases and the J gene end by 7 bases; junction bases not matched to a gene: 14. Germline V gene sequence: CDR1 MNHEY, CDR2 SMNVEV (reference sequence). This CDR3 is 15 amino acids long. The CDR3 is CASSRGDSLNSPLHF. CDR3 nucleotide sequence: TGTGCCTCCTCTAGGGGGGACAGCTTAAATTCACCCCTCCACTTT.

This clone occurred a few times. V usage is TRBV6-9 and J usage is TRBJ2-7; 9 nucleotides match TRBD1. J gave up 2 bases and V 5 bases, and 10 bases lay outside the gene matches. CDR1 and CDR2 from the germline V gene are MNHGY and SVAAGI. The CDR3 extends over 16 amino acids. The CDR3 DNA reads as TGTGCCAGCAGTCCCCCCCTGGGACAGGGCACCTACGAGCAGTACTTC. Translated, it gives CASSPPLGQGTYEQYF.

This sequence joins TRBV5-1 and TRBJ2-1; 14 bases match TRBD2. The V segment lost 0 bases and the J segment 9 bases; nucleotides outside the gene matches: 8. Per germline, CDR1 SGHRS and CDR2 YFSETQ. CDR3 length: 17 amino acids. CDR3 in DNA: TGCGCCAGCAGCTTGGAACCGGGGACTAGCGGGAGAGGTGAGCAGTTCTTC. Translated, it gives CASSLEPGTSGRGEQFF.

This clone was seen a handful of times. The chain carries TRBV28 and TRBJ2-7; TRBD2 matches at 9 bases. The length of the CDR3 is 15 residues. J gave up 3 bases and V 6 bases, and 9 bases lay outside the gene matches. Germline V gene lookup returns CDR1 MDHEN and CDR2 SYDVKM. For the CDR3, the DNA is TGTGCCAGCAGGCCCAAGCTAGCGGGAATCTACGAGCAGTACTTC. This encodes CASRPKLAGIYEQYF.

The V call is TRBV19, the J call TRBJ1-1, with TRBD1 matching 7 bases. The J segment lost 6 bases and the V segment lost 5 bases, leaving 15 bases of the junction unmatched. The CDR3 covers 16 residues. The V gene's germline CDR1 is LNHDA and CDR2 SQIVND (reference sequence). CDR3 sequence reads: CASSAPGQVMSPEAFF. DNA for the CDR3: TGTGCCAGTAGTGCCCCCGGACAGGTAATGTCCCCTGAAGCTTTCTTT.